This T cell receptor (beta chain) was identified during a study of cytomegalovirus exposure and HLA in healthy donors. Turning to this clone: Its cognate antigen is unknown.

Study outcomes and limitations: Reports described diagnosis of cytomegalovirus status by the classifier as highly specific and sensitive.

Use of 60 Vbeta and 13 Jbeta primers characterized the PCR. Clones were sequenced by immunoSEQ multiplex PCR, and TCRdb holds only the in-frame ones, with some missing. Seen here are 100,000 to 150,000 clones, about two thirds observed once, and the top ten hold 3% to 4.5%. V lost 3 bases and J lost 3, with 14 bases in between. This CDR3 has 15 amino acids. The germline V gene has CDR1 LNHNV and CDR2 YYDKDF (reference sequence). Sample: PBMCs. This chain connects TRBV15 to TRBJ1-1; D gene ambiguous. The sequence was collected from a man aged 30 to 45 in good health and CMV-seronegative. CDR3 DNA sequence: TGTGCCACCAGCAGCCCCCGGGGTGTCCACACTGAAGCTTTCTTT. Its protein product is CATSSPRGVHTEAFF.